The clone carrying this T cell receptor (beta chain) is a singleton in its sample. Its target is not known. Germline is not matched at one junction end, which may reflect a read error. These data are taken from a study of OX40 agonist ivuxolimab in advanced cancers. TCRdb keeps only in-frame clones here, not all; method: immunoSEQ multiplex PCR. Among 30,000 to 40,000 clones, 89% were seen once, and the ten largest hold over 40%. The CDR3 has 15 amino acids. Per germline, CDR1 SGHTA and CDR2 FQGNSA. The study's findings and limits: Clonal expansion was among the lowest in partial responders at 0.1-3.0 mg/kg, especially CD8+. At doses 0.1 to 3.0 mg/kg, CD4+ and CD8+ clones expanded.

V gene TRBV7-2 combines with J gene TRBJ2-7; TRBD1 matches 9 bases. The starting material was CD4+ or CD8+ T cells sorted from blood, obtained in a trial of the OX40 agonist ivuxolimab. The clonotype originates from an adult with an advanced solid tumor such as melanoma, head and neck, liver or kidney cancer. In nucleotides, the CDR3 is TGTGTCAGCAGCTTCACAGGGGGCGCAGGTGACGAGCAGTACTTC. Translating it yields CVSSFTGGAGDEQYF.